A single sample gave rise to the 14 T cell receptor beta chains below, sequenced in a study of blood T cell repertoires in COVID-19. The protocol was immunoSEQ multiplex PCR, while the TCRdb copy is restricted to in-frame clones and leaves out a portion. The sample yields 270,000 or so clones, roughly 86% seen once. Material for sequencing was peripheral blood. The source of these receptors is a woman aged 25 to 45 with COVID-19, enrolled during active disease.

The chain couples TRBV6-5 to TRBJ2-5; 13 bases align to TRBD2. The CDR3 runs 15 residues. In germline, CDR1 is MNHEY, CDR2 SVGAGI. V trimming: 4 bases; J trimming: 2 bases; junction bases outside the gene matches: 1. The CDR3 loop is CASSWTSGGQETQYF. CDR3 bases: TGTGCCAGCAGTTGGACTAGCGGGGGACAAGAGACCCAGTACTTC.

The J gene is TRBJ1-2, the V gene TRBV18, with a possible D match to TRBD1 (6 bases). In germline, CDR1 is KGHSH, CDR2 LQKENI. CDR3 length equals 13 residues. The ends were cut back, 10 bases at V and 7 bases at J, with 19 bases in the middle. The CDR3 DNA is TGTGCCAACAATGCAGGGGAAGGGAGTGGCTACACCTTC. It translates to CANNAGEGSGYTF.

V and J are TRBV19 and TRBJ2-3; no firm D call. Germline loops: CDR1 LNHDA, CDR2 SQIVND (reference sequence). CDR3 length: 12 residues. Trimming took 5 bases from V and 3 from J, leaving 6 bases between them. CDR3 coding DNA: TGTGCCAGTAGTTTTCAAACAGATACGCAGTATTTT. It translates to CASSFQTDTQYF.

The chain recombines TRBV5-4 with TRBJ2-2; the D is unclear. This CDR3 has 14 amino acids. The V gene lost 4 bases and the J gene lost 1 base, with 8 bases spanning the gap. CDR1 and CDR2 (germline): SGHNT, YYREEE (reference sequence). CDR3 loop: CASSPPRNTGELFF. The CDR3 bases are TGTGCCAGCAGCCCACCCAGGAACACCGGGGAGCTGTTTTTT.

The chain joins TRBV19 to TRBJ1-1, with a weak D call TRBD1 (6 bases). The V end was cut by 6 bases, the J end by 8 bases, with 22 bases between. The CDR3 covers 15 residues. Per germline, CDR1 LNHDA and CDR2 SQIVND (reference sequence). CDR3 in DNA: TGTGCCAGTAGCCCCTGGGCTGGGGGCAGGGTAGAAGCTTTCTTT. Protein sequence: CASSPWAGGRVEAFF.

This clone was observed once. The rearrangement links TRBV7-2 to TRBJ1-6; D gene ambiguous. Between the trimmed V and J ends, which lost 3 bases and 7 bases, there was a span of 13 bases. CDR1 SGHTA and CDR2 FQGNSA come from the germline V gene. The CDR3 is made up of 15 amino acids. The CDR3 is CASSFLAAANSPLHF. The DNA for the CDR3 is TGTGCCAGCAGCTTCCTGGCAGCGGCAAATTCACCCCTCCACTTT.

In its sample, this clone was seen once. The chain couples TRBV10-3 to TRBJ1-1; a weak D match, TRBD1 (6 bases). Germline values: CDR1 ENHRY, CDR2 SYGVKD. The CDR3 totals 13 residues. Trimming took 6 bases from V and 0 from J, leaving 8 bases between them. CDR3 amino acids: CAISGTMNTEAFF. The CDR3 DNA is TGTGCCATCAGCGGGACAATGAACACTGAAGCTTTCTTT.

The sample holds many counts of this clone. V and J are TRBV5-1 and TRBJ2-7; TRBD2 agrees at 8 bases. The germline CDR1 and CDR2 sequences are SGHRS and YFSETQ. Trimming at V came to 4 bases and at J to 1 base, leaving 7 bases not matched to a gene. This CDR3 comprises 15 residues. CDR3 sequence: CASSPAGGQSYEQYF. Here the CDR3 DNA reads TGCGCCAGCAGCCCTGCGGGGGGCCAGTCCTACGAGCAGTACTTC.

The rearrangement uses TRBV19 and TRBJ1-3; D call uncertain. The CDR3 length is 14 residues. Germline CDR1 is LNHDA and CDR2 is SQIVND (reference sequence). V lost 7 bases, J lost 0 bases, and 10 bases lay in between. The CDR3 sequence: CASTQVHSGNTIYF. The CDR3 DNA reads as TGTGCCAGTACCCAGGTACACTCTGGAAACACCATATATTTT.

The chain joins TRBV2 to TRBJ1-2; weak D call: TRBD1 (6 bases). Trimming took off 1 base at V and 6 bases at J, with 12 bases between the two ends. This CDR3 is 14 amino acids long. Germline V gene lookup returns CDR1 SNHLY and CDR2 FYNNEI. CDR3 region: CASSEVTGWNGYTF. For the CDR3, the DNA is TGTGCCAGCAGTGAAGTTACAGGGTGGAATGGCTACACCTTC.

CDR3 bases: TGTGCCAGCAGCTTACGTTCAGGGGGCAGAGGGTTTTACAATGAGCAGTTCTTC. It encodes CASSLRSGGRGFYNEQFF. This sequence joins TRBV5-8 and TRBJ2-1, with 8 bases that match TRBD1. The CDR3 is 18 amino acids. V was pared by 2 bases and J by 4 bases, with 14 bases of the junction left unmatched. Germline lookup yields CDR1 SGHTS and CDR2 YDEGEE.

The chain joins TRBV2 to TRBJ1-5; a possible D gene is TRBD1 (6 bases). Germline loops: CDR1 SNHLY, CDR2 FYNNEI. CDR3 length: 13 amino acids. Trimming shortened V by 8 bases and J by 1 base, and 9 bases separated the two germline ends. Here the CDR3 reads CASAGQSNQPQHF. Written as DNA, the CDR3 is TGTGCCAGCGCAGGACAGAGCAATCAGCCCCAGCATTTT.

This clone was recorded once. The chain couples TRBV6-5 to TRBJ2-2; unclear D gene. This CDR3 contains 15 residues. With 2 bases removed from V and 2 bases from J, the gap between germline ends came to 9 bases. CDR1 and CDR2 from the germline V gene are MNHEY and SVGAGI. CDR3 protein: CASSYVQANTGELFF. The CDR3 nucleotides read TGTGCCAGCAGTTACGTCCAGGCTAACACCGGGGAGCTGTTTTTT.

The chain couples TRBV5-6 to TRBJ1-2; D unresolved. Per the germline V gene, CDR1 is SGHDT and CDR2 is YYEEEE. The V and J ends lost 4 bases and 0 bases respectively, with 10 bases between them. This CDR3 has 14 residues. This chain's CDR3 is CASSPNGANYGYTF. CDR3 coding DNA: TGTGCCAGCAGCCCTAACGGAGCTAACTATGGCTACACCTTC. Together with reference TRBV5-6 and TRBJ1-2, the CDR3 gives the full variable domain: DAGVTQSPTHLIKTRGQQVTLRCSPKSGHDTVSWYQQALGQGPQFIFQYYEEEERQRGNFPDRFSGHQFPNYSSELNVNALLLGDSALYLCASSPNGANYGYTFGSGTRLTVV.